This T cell receptor beta chain stems from a study of blood T cell repertoires in COVID-19. Study information: Sample material is recorded as cDNA or gDNA derived from T cells, B-cell-depleted T cells, or PBMCs.

CDR3 length equals 11 residues. Trimming stripped 5 bases from V and 8 bases from J, with 9 bases between. The germline CDR1 and CDR2 sequences are LNHDA and SQIVND (reference sequence). The protocol was immunoSEQ multiplex PCR, while the TCRdb copy is restricted to in-frame clones and leaves out a portion. The sample shows 80,000 to 95,000 clones, roughly 88% of them seen only once. The clonotype comes from a human donor in a cohort sampled during active COVID-19. This chain connects TRBV19 to TRBJ1-2, with D unclear. The sequenced sample was peripheral blood. The CDR3 protein is CASSRGPGYTF. DNA for the CDR3: TGTGCCAGTAGTCGAGGTCCGGGCTACACCTTC.